This is a list of T cell receptor beta chains from one sample in a study of T cells in localized non-small cell lung cancer. Generated by immunoSEQ multiplex PCR, the TCRdb table keeps only in-frame clones and is missing some. There are almost 20,000 clones in the sample; about 91% occur only once, and about 8.4% lies in the top ten. This material consisted of peripheral blood, taken before any cancer treatment. The receptors stem from a man aged 40-75 years with stage I lung adenocarcinoma. The CDR3 runs from the conserved cysteine through the conserved F or W. D genes are given only for firm matches. Where a row states a size, it is once, few, many or the class of an expanded clone; other rows omit it.

D: .; V: TRBV4-2; length: 13; size: .; J: TRBJ2-3; CDR3: CASSLTTTDTQYF
D: .; V: TRBV11-3; length: 13; size: once; J: TRBJ1-1; CDR3: CASSLTRVTEAFF
D: .; V: TRBV7-6; length: 16; size: .; J: TRBJ1-2; CDR3: CASNPFDAGNGYGYTF
D: .; V: TRBV5-1; length: 13; size: .; J: TRBJ2-7; CDR3: CASSLPANYEQYF
D: .; V: TRBV11-2; length: 11; size: .; J: TRBJ2-7; CDR3: CASSTTYEQYF
D: TRBD1; V: TRBV2; length: 14; size: once; J: TRBJ1-2; CDR3: CAAGGYRGNYGYTF
D: .; V: TRBV6-5; length: 16; size: .; J: TRBJ2-7; CDR3: CASSYSSLAVSYEQYF
D: .; V: TRBV6-5; length: 14; size: once; J: TRBJ1-2; CDR3: CAIRGVNRVGGYTF
D: TRBD1; V: TRBV18; length: 14; size: .; J: TRBJ1-2; CDR3: CASSVDRGMAGYTF
D: .; V: TRBV19; length: 12; size: .; J: TRBJ1-5; CDR3: CASSHNGRLQHF
D: .; V: TRBV18; length: 13; size: .; J: TRBJ1-4; CDR3: CASSPDVSSLLFF
D: .; V: TRBV11-2; length: 12; size: .; J: TRBJ2-2; CDR3: CASTSSGGELFF
D: .; V: TRBV18; length: 16; size: .; J: TRBJ1-2; CDR3: CASSSRNTQNDYGYTF
D: .; V: TRBV19; length: 14; size: .; J: TRBJ1-1; CDR3: CATANRRGNTEAFF
D: .; V: TRBV5-6; length: 17; size: .; J: TRBJ2-2; CDR3: CASSLPTGSLNTGELFF
D: TRBD1; V: TRBV27; length: 15; size: .; J: TRBJ1-4; CDR3: CASSFSQGSYEKLFF
D: .; V: TRBV28; length: 15; size: .; J: TRBJ1-1; CDR3: CASSLGTPMNTEAFF
D: TRBD2; V: TRBV13; length: 16; size: medium-sized; J: TRBJ2-1; CDR3: CASSLPTSGYYNEQFF
D: TRBD1; V: TRBV4-2; length: 13; size: .; J: TRBJ2-1; CDR3: CASSYGQGNEQFF
D: .; V: TRBV2; length: 14; size: .; J: TRBJ2-3; CDR3: CASSEMGSTDTQYF
D: .; V: TRBV7-9; length: 16; size: .; J: TRBJ1-1; CDR3: CASSNPERVRNTEAFF
D: .; V: TRBV4-2; length: 14; size: .; J: TRBJ1-1; CDR3: CASSQDAGYTEAFF
D: .; V: TRBV10-2; length: 15; size: few; J: TRBJ2-2; CDR3: CASSLVPGNTGELFF
D: .; V: TRBV10-3; length: 13; size: .; J: TRBJ2-2; CDR3: CAIRKLASGELFF
D: TRBD2; V: TRBV27; length: 15; size: .; J: TRBJ2-7; CDR3: CASSLPGTSGGEQYF
D: .; V: TRBV6-5; length: 12; size: .; J: TRBJ1-2; CDR3: CASFVISDGYTF
D: TRBD1; V: TRBV10-1; length: 13; size: .; J: TRBJ2-3; CDR3: CASSGQGADTQYF
D: .; V: TRBV25-1; length: 14; size: .; J: TRBJ2-3; CDR3: CASSEPGNTDTQYF
D: .; V: TRBV10-1; length: 14; size: .; J: TRBJ1-1; CDR3: CASLVVRPTGNAFF
D: TRBD2; V: TRBV29-1; length: 18; size: .; J: TRBJ2-1; CDR3: CSVEGTSGKEGSYNEQFF
D: TRBD1; V: TRBV19; length: 14; size: .; J: TRBJ1-5; CDR3: CASSTDRGNQPQHF
D: .; V: TRBV7-6; length: 14; size: .; J: TRBJ1-1; CDR3: CASSLGGGGTEAFF
D: .; V: TRBV27; length: 13; size: .; J: TRBJ1-2; CDR3: CASSLTVNYGYTF
D: TRBD1; V: TRBV9; length: 14; size: few; J: TRBJ1-1; CDR3: CASSAVPGQGEAFF
D: .; V: TRBV28; length: 14; size: .; J: TRBJ2-7; CDR3: CASSLGDMGREQYF
D: TRBD2; V: TRBV27; length: 15; size: .; J: TRBJ2-1; CDR3: CASSAPGLVLGEQFF
D: .; V: TRBV28; length: 14; size: .; J: TRBJ2-7; CDR3: CASSRTAGSYEQYF
D: .; V: TRBV28; length: 12; size: .; J: TRBJ1-1; CDR3: CASRGQNTEAFF
D: .; V: TRBV7-6; length: 15; size: once; J: TRBJ1-5; CDR3: CASSLGGGGNQPQHF
D: TRBD2; V: TRBV5-4; length: 15; size: .; J: TRBJ2-7; CDR3: CASSDLGGGTSEQYF
D: .; V: TRBV2; length: 13; size: once; J: TRBJ1-1; CDR3: CASTLKMNTEAFF
D: TRBD2; V: TRBV30; length: 17; size: .; J: TRBJ2-2; CDR3: CAWSDFQAGVHTGELFF
D: .; V: TRBV7-9; length: 12; size: .; J: TRBJ2-1; CDR3: CASSPGGSEQFF
D: .; V: TRBV25-1; length: 13; size: .; J: TRBJ2-5; CDR3: CASSIGGEETQYF
D: .; V: TRBV10-2; length: 16; size: .; J: TRBJ2-3; CDR3: CASSESGRGGTDTQYF
D: TRBD2; V: TRBV19; length: 16; size: .; J: TRBJ2-7; CDR3: CASSIRTSDSSYEQYF
D: TRBD2; V: TRBV6-1; length: 13; size: medium-sized; J: TRBJ2-7; CDR3: CASRAGAGYEQYF
D: TRBD1; V: TRBV6-5; length: 15; size: .; J: TRBJ2-7; CDR3: CASSFSPGQGYEQYF
D: TRBD2; V: TRBV5-1; length: 21; size: .; J: TRBJ2-2; CDR3: CASSVSRLAGAPPTSTGELFF
D: .; V: TRBV16; length: 14; size: .; J: TRBJ1-2; CDR3: CASSQSEGFYGYTF
D: TRBD2; V: TRBV15; length: 13; size: .; J: TRBJ2-1; CDR3: CATSRAGGHEQFF
D: .; V: TRBV30; length: 14; size: .; J: TRBJ2-3; CDR3: CAWTSMRSGDTQYF
D: .; V: TRBV6-6; length: 15; size: .; J: TRBJ2-5; CDR3: CASSYLEATQETQYF
D: TRBD2; V: TRBV9; length: 13; size: .; J: TRBJ2-3; CDR3: CASSPGLAHTQYF